Below, 31 T cell receptor beta chains from the same sample are listed, as sequenced in a study of cytomegalovirus exposure and HLA in healthy donors (TCRdb year 2017). The protocol used for the library was the immunoSEQ multiplex PCR assay. The immuneACCESS repertoire file appears here via TCRdb, limited to in-frame rearrangements. These files lack a portion of the clones; in checked studies, under half of the deficit traces to unresolved V genes, and the cause of the others is not known. The sample includes 150,000 to 160,000 clones, with 86% observed a single time. The leading ten clones occupy about 2.2% of the sample. The specimen sequenced was PBMCs. These receptors were collected from a human donor in good health.

This chain uses TRBV6-5 with TRBJ2-7, with 7 positions matching TRBD1. V was pared by 7 bases and J by 5 bases, with 14 bases of the junction left unmatched. Germline V gives CDR1 MNHEY, CDR2 SVGAGI. The CDR3 loop spans 15 amino acids. Here the CDR3 reads CASKTTGDFRDEQYF. CDR3 in DNA: TGTGCCAGCAAAACCACAGGGGATTTTCGCGACGAGCAGTACTTC.

The J gene is TRBJ2-1, the V gene TRBV18; TRBD2 matches 9 bases. V shed 2 bases, J shed 5 bases, and the junction held 4 bases outside the gene matches. The germline V gene has CDR1 KGHSH and CDR2 LQKENI. The CDR3 totals 15 residues. The CDR3 DNA reads TGTGCCAGCTCACCATCGAGACTAGCGGACAATGAGCAGTTCTTC. Protein product: CASSPSRLADNEQFF. Drawing the rest from reference TRBV18 and TRBJ2-1, the complete variable domain is NAGVMQNPRHLVRRRGQEARLRCSPMKGHSHVYWYRQLPEEGLKFMVYLQKENIIDESGMPKERFSAEFPKEGPSILRIQQVVRGDSAAYFCASSPSRLADNEQFFGPGTRLTVL.

The chain uses TRBV6-4 and TRBJ2-2, with D possibly TRBD1 on 5 matching bases. The V gene's germline CDR1 is MRHNA and CDR2 SNTAGT. The CDR3 is 14 amino acids. V lost 3 bases to trimming and J lost 3 bases, with 8 bases between them. CDR3 DNA sequence: TGTGCCAGCAGTGAAAGGGGCCACACCGGGGAGCTGTTTTTT. Amino acids: CASSERGHTGELFF.

The gene calls are TRBV7-3 and TRBJ2-2, with TRBD2 identical over 9 bases. There are 18 residues in the CDR3. Looked up from germline, CDR1 is SGHTA and CDR2 is FQGTGA. V dropped 1 base and J dropped 0; count of bases not matched to a gene: 6. The chain's CDR3 is CASSLKPSGAANTGELFF. The CDR3 DNA follows: TGTGCCAGCAGCTTAAAGCCTAGCGGGGCCGCGAACACCGGGGAGCTGTTTTTT.

This clone has just one count. The gene calls are TRBV5-1 and TRBJ1-6, with D possibly TRBD1 on 5 matching bases. The germline CDR1 and CDR2 sequences are SGHRS and YFSETQ. V lost 0 bases and J lost 1, with 8 bases in between. The CDR3 covers 16 residues. The CDR3 DNA reads as TGCGCCAGCAGCTTGGGCGGACATTCCTATAATTCACCCCTCCACTTT. It yields the protein CASSLGGHSYNSPLHF.

V is TRBV28 and J is TRBJ1-2; possible D gene TRBD1, 6 bases. V shed 6 bases and J shed 1 base, with 9 bases lying between them. This CDR3 comprises 13 residues. Germline V lookup: CDR1 MDHEN, CDR2 SYDVKM. The CDR3 region is CASRKDSNYGYTF. CDR3 coding DNA: TGTGCCAGCAGAAAGGACAGTAACTATGGCTACACCTTC.

This clone was seen once. The J gene is TRBJ1-2, the V gene TRBV10-1; 8 nucleotides match TRBD1. CDR1 is WNHNN and CDR2 is SYGVQD in the germline V gene (reference sequence). This CDR3 spans 19 amino acids. V shed 0 bases, J shed 4 bases, and the junction held 16 bases outside the gene matches. CDR3 in amino acids: CASSESRQETGVKGYGYTF. The CDR3 DNA is TGCGCCAGCAGTGAGTCGAGGCAGGAGACAGGGGTCAAAGGCTATGGCTACACCTTC.

The J gene is TRBJ2-1, the V gene TRBV7-3, with 9 bases matching TRBD2. This CDR3 is 19 amino acids long. V lost 6 bases and J lost 6; bases outside the gene matches: 21. The germline gives CDR1 SGHTA, CDR2 FQGTGA. This CDR3 is CASSQLGGVKAGGLNEQFF. The CDR3 DNA is TGTGCCAGCAGTCAATTAGGGGGGGTTAAAGCGGGGGGCCTCAATGAGCAGTTCTTC.

The chain links TRBV6-5 to TRBJ2-5, with D tentatively TRBD2 (5 bases). Germline values: CDR1 MNHEY, CDR2 SVGAGI. This CDR3 is 11 amino acids long. Deletions cut 4 bases from V and 7 bases from J, with 7 bases between. CDR3 in amino acids: CASSSGGTQYF. CDR3 DNA sequence: TGTGCCAGCAGTTCCGGAGGGACCCAGTACTTC.

This chain uses TRBV5-6 with TRBJ2-5; 11 bases are a match to TRBD2. The CDR3 is 17 residues long. Germline values: CDR1 SGHDT, CDR2 YYEEEE. Unmatched junction bases numbered 9, after V lost 0 bases and J lost 5 bases. CDR3 nucleotides: TGTGCCAGCAGCTTGGAGGGTAGCGGGGGGGCCTGGGAGACCCAGTACTTC. This gives the protein CASSLEGSGGAWETQYF.

This chain uses TRBV27 with TRBJ2-3; D gene unclear. Per the germline V gene, CDR1 is MNHEY and CDR2 is SMNVEV (reference sequence). V gave up 3 bases and J gave up 2 bases, with 12 bases separating them. CDR3 length equals 15 residues. The DNA for the CDR3 is TGTGCCAGCAGTTTTCGCCGGTTAGCCACAGATACGCAGTATTTT. It encodes CASSFRRLATDTQYF.

This clone was counted only a few times. The V gene is TRBV14, the J gene TRBJ2-7; 9 nucleotides line up with TRBD1. The CDR3 has 17 residues. From germline, CDR1 is SGHDN and CDR2 FVKESK. The V segment lost 1 base and the J segment 1 base; nucleotides outside the gene matches: 8. For the CDR3, the DNA is TGTGCCAGCAGCCAAGCCTTTCCGGGACAGGGTTCCTACGAGCAGTACTTC. Amino acid sequence: CASSQAFPGQGSYEQYF.

The J gene is TRBJ2-3, the V gene TRBV27, with TRBD2 matching 7 bases. V dropped 7 bases and J dropped 3; count of bases not matched to a gene: 7. CDR1 and CDR2 from the germline V gene are MNHEY and SMNVEV (reference sequence). The CDR3 totals 14 residues. CDR3 nucleotides: TGTGCCAGCACGACCGGGGGAGGGACAGATACGCAGTATTTT. Protein product: CASTTGGGTDTQYF.

This clone was picked up a small number of times. The chain combines TRBV7-2 with TRBJ1-4, with TRBD1 matching 8 bases. The V and J ends lost 4 bases and 8 bases, in that order; junction bases with no gene match: 9. CDR1 is SGHTA, CDR2 FQGNSA, per germline. This CDR3 region has 15 residues. Here the CDR3 reads CASSSQTGAGEKLFF. As DNA, the CDR3 is TGTGCCAGCAGCTCACAGACAGGGGCAGGGGAAAAACTGTTTTTT.

This clone has a single count. The junction does not match germline at one end; this may be a read error. The chain employs TRBV5-4 and TRBJ2-7; 9 positions agree with TRBD1. The CDR3 has 14 residues. The V gene's germline CDR1 is SGHNT and CDR2 YYREEE (reference sequence). CDR3 sequence: CASSLKGGAGQGDF. Here the CDR3 DNA reads TGTGCCAGCAGCTTAAAAGGGGGGGCGGGACAGGGTGACTTC.

The chain carries TRBV9 and TRBJ2-1; 9 nucleotides agree with TRBD2. J gave up 5 bases and V 8 bases, and 5 bases lay outside the gene matches. Germline assignment: CDR1 SGDLS and CDR2 YYNGEE. This CDR3 region has 13 residues. The CDR3 is CASSLAGDNEQFF. For the CDR3, the DNA is TGTGCCAGTTCACTAGCGGGCGACAATGAGCAGTTCTTC.

This chain links TRBV11-2 with TRBJ1-4, with a tentative D call TRBD1 (6 bases). Germline V lookup: CDR1 SGHAT, CDR2 FQNNGV. The V end was cut by 2 bases, the J end by 7 bases, with 14 bases between. CDR3 length: 15 residues. CDR3 sequence (DNA): TGTGCCAGCAGCTTAAGTGGGGGGGCGCGTGAAAAACTGTTTTTT. It is translated as CASSLSGGAREKLFF.

The chain carries TRBV14 and TRBJ1-2; 7 nucleotides align to TRBD1. The CDR3 covers 13 residues. Trimming removed 4 bases from V and 5 bases from J; junction bases left unmatched: 4. Germline V gene data show CDR1 as SGHDN and CDR2 as FVKESK. CDR3 in amino acids: CASSRDRVYGYTF. The CDR3 nucleotides are TGTGCCAGCAGCCGAGACAGGGTTTATGGCTACACCTTC.

This chain links TRBV5-4 with TRBJ2-1; D is ambiguous. In germline, CDR1 is SGHNT, CDR2 YYREEE (reference sequence). The CDR3 is made up of 12 amino acids. V was trimmed by 4 bases and J by 5 bases, leaving 7 bases between them. CDR3 protein: CASSLLNNEQFF. Here the CDR3 DNA reads TGTGCCAGCAGCCTTTTAAACAATGAGCAGTTCTTC.

The chain has TRBV29-1 and TRBJ2-2; 10 bases line up with TRBD1. The CDR3 runs 15 residues. V lost 3 bases to trimming and J lost 4 bases; unmatched junction nucleotides: 5. Looked up from germline, CDR1 is SQVTM and CDR2 is ANQGSEA. The CDR3 DNA reads TGCAGCGTTGACCCGGGACAGGGGTCCACCGGGGAGCTGTTTTTT. Protein: CSVDPGQGSTGELFF.

The chain uses TRBV12-5 and TRBJ1-4; D is unclear. The CDR3 has 15 residues. V was clipped by 5 bases and J by 7 bases, with 17 bases between them. Germline V gives CDR1 LGHNT, CDR2 FRNRAP. The CDR3 here is CASGKKAGGGEKLFF. The CDR3 DNA is TGTGCTAGTGGTAAGAAAGCGGGCGGAGGTGAAAAACTGTTTTTT. The full variable domain, rest sourced from reference TRBV12-5 and TRBJ1-4, is DARVTQTPRHKVTEMGQEVTMRCQPILGHNTVFWYRQTMMQGLELLAYFRNRAPLDDSGMPKDRFSAEMPDATLATLKIQPSEPRDSAVYFCASGKKAGGGEKLFFGSGTQLSVL.

The chain joins TRBV18 to TRBJ2-4, with a tentative D call TRBD1 (5 bases). Trimming took off 3 bases at V and 1 base at J, with 7 bases between the two ends. The CDR3 is made up of 14 amino acids. Germline CDR1 KGHSH, CDR2 LQKENI. The CDR3 is CASSPGQAKNIQYF. Here the CDR3 DNA reads TGTGCCAGCTCACCGGGGCAGGCCAAAAACATTCAGTACTTC. The entire variable domain, with the rest obtained from reference TRBV18 and TRBJ2-4, is as follows: NAGVMQNPRHLVRRRGQEARLRCSPMKGHSHVYWYRQLPEEGLKFMVYLQKENIIDESGMPKERFSAEFPKEGPSILRIQQVVRGDSAAYFCASSPGQAKNIQYFGAGTRLSVL.

The chain is built from TRBV28 and TRBJ1-5, with D maybe TRBD1 (5 bases). CDR1 is MDHEN, CDR2 SYDVKM, per germline. The CDR3 runs 14 residues. Trimming stripped 4 bases from V and 4 bases from J, with 11 bases between. Here the CDR3 DNA reads TGTGCCAGCAGTTCCCCGGGGGAGAATCAGCCCCAGCATTTT. This translates into CASSSPGENQPQHF.

This clone was counted once. This chain uses TRBV15 with TRBJ2-5; TRBD2 aligns across 7 bases. The CDR3 consists of 15 residues. V lost 3 bases to trimming and J lost 1 base; unmatched junction nucleotides: 5. The germline CDR1 and CDR2 sequences are LNHNV and YYDKDF (reference sequence). DNA of the CDR3: TGTGCCACCAGCAGGAGGGCTAGCGGCCAAGAGACCCAGTACTTC. This gives the protein CATSRRASGQETQYF.

The rearrangement links TRBV14 to TRBJ1-5; 10 bases agree with TRBD1. Germline values: CDR1 SGHDN, CDR2 FVKESK. The V and J ends lost 0 bases and 9 bases, in that order; junction bases with no gene match: 5. The CDR3 is 15 amino acids. CDR3 coding DNA: TGTGCCAGCAGCCAAGATGGACAGGGGGGACGGCCCCAGCATTTT. Its translation: CASSQDGQGGRPQHF. The entire variable domain, with the rest obtained from reference TRBV14 and TRBJ1-5, is as follows: EAGVTQFPSHSVIEKGQTVTLRCDPISGHDNLYWYRRVMGKEIKFLLHFVKESKQDESGMPNNRFLAERTGGTYSTLKVQPAELEDSGVYFCASSQDGQGGRPQHFGDGTRLSIL.

The V call is TRBV29-1, the J call TRBJ1-2, with 10 bases matching TRBD1. The J segment lost 6 bases and the V segment lost 7 bases, leaving 5 bases of the junction unmatched. Germline loops: CDR1 SQVTM, CDR2 ANQGSEA. The CDR3 spans 12 residues. CDR3 bases: TGCAGCGCCGGGACAGGGGAGGATGGCTACACCTTC. Amino acids: CSAGTGEDGYTF.

The chain carries TRBV30 and TRBJ2-5; 13 positions match TRBD2. Unmatched junction bases numbered 5, after V lost 0 bases and J lost 1 base. This CDR3 has 17 residues. Looked up from germline, CDR1 is GTSNPN and CDR2 is SVGIG (reference sequence). The CDR3 is CAWSVVRTSGGQETQYF. The CDR3 coding sequence is TGTGCCTGGAGTGTAGTCCGGACTAGCGGGGGCCAAGAGACCCAGTACTTC.

This clone was recorded once. The genes are TRBV11-2 and TRBJ2-1, with TRBD2 matching over 7 bases. J gave up 6 bases and V 5 bases, and 10 bases lay outside the gene matches. CDR1 SGHAT and CDR2 FQNNGV come from the germline V gene. This CDR3 spans 15 amino acids. DNA for the CDR3: TGTGCCAGCAGCCCCCGAGGGGAGGGCCGCAATGAGCAGTTCTTC. This encodes CASSPRGEGRNEQFF.

This clone was counted a single time. Other DNA sequences of this sample code for an identical CDR3. The V and J genes are TRBV5-6 and TRBJ1-5; the D gene is possibly TRBD1 (6 bases). V was cut by 0 bases and J by 4 bases, with 8 bases left in between. The germline V gene has CDR1 SGHDT and CDR2 YYEEEE. The CDR3 sequence is 14 residues long. The CDR3 spells CASSLAGDNQPQHF. CDR3 coding DNA: TGTGCCAGCAGCTTGGCAGGGGATAATCAGCCCCAGCATTTT.

The chain employs TRBV7-3 and TRBJ1-5; 8 positions match TRBD1. The germline gives CDR1 SGHTA, CDR2 FQGTGA. After removal of 5 bases from V and 6 bases from J, the junction contained 3 bases not matched to a gene. The CDR3 totals 13 residues. The CDR3 DNA sequence: TGTGCCAGCAGCCAACAGGGGGGTCAGCCCCAGCATTTT. This sequence encodes CASSQQGGQPQHF.

V gene TRBV7-8 combines with J gene TRBJ1-1; D gene ambiguous. The CDR3 contains 16 residues. Trimming pared 4 bases from V and 4 bases from J, leaving 19 bases between. Germline CDR1 is SGHVS and CDR2 is FQNEAQ. The CDR3 protein is CASSSPLSGLSTEAFF. In DNA form, the CDR3 reads TGTGCCAGCAGCTCCCCCTTGTCCGGTTTGAGCACTGAAGCTTTCTTT.